The 23 T cell receptor beta chains below come from one sample, sequenced in a study of blood T cells in healthy people across ages. Then a second PCR, running roughly 6 to 11 cycles, was carried out with a sample-barcoded 5' primer and a J-beta primer mix. TCRdb re-called the 5' RACE reads with MiXCR, one entry per CDR3 protein. The sample carries about 1.8 million distinct CDR3 sequences, 40% to 55% recorded once. Sequenced sample: blood. The receptor set was obtained from a middle-aged woman in good health.

A note on this clonotype: One junction end does not reproduce the germline sequence, and a read error may be involved. This chain connects TRBV4-1 to TRBJ2-6, with D perhaps matching TRBD1 (5 bases). The CDR3 runs to 15 residues. Per the germline V gene, CDR1 is MGHRA and CDR2 is YSYEKL. CDR3 DNA sequence: TGCGCCAGCAGCCAAGTACCTTCTGGGGCCGACGTCCTGACTTTC. It specifies CASSQVPSGADVLTF.

The chain recombines TRBV20-1 with TRBJ1-2; TRBD1 aligns across 8 bases. The CDR3 covers 15 residues. V gave up 8 bases and J gave up 8 bases; unmatched junction bases: 19. Per the germline V gene, CDR1 is DFQATT and CDR2 is SNEGSKA (reference sequence). CDR3 amino acids: CSTGKTGGKRRGYTF. The CDR3 DNA reads as TGCAGTACGGGAAAAACAGGGGGGAAGAGGAGGGGCTACACCTTC.

To note about this clonotype: A clone one base away is much larger, so this may be a read error. The genes are TRBV9 and TRBJ2-5; D is unresolved. The J call may be faulty, since TRBJ2-7 better matches the DNA end. Looked up from germline, CDR1 is SGDLS and CDR2 is YYNGEE. There are 13 residues in the CDR3. This chain's CDR3 is CASSGDSTTEQYF. Here the CDR3 DNA reads TGTGCCAGCAGCGGAGATTCGACAACCGAGCAGTACTTC.

This rearrangement joins TRBV6-6 to TRBJ2-7, with D possibly being TRBD1 or TRBD2 (5 bases each). In germline, CDR1 is MNHNY, CDR2 SVGAGI (reference sequence). This CDR3 spans 15 amino acids. V was clipped by 2 bases and J by 7 bases, with 18 bases between them. The CDR3 here is CASSYAEAGAREQYF. CDR3 bases: TGTGCCAGCAGTTACGCAGAGGCCGGGGCGAGGGAGCAGTACTTC.

This sequence joins TRBV7-2 and TRBJ2-3, with a weak D call TRBD2 (6 bases). The CDR3 covers 15 residues. With 2 bases removed from V and 6 bases from J, the gap between germline ends came to 15 bases. CDR1 and CDR2 (germline): SGHTA, FQGNSA. The CDR3 region has the DNA TGTGCCAGCAGCTTAAAAGCGGGTCGCCACGATACGCAGTATTTT. This encodes CASSLKAGRHDTQYF.

This clonotype has at least ten counts. This chain connects TRBV20-1 to TRBJ2-3, with 12 bases identical to TRBD2. Germline-derived CDR1 and CDR2 are DFQATT and SNEGSKA (reference sequence). This CDR3 comprises 13 residues. J was trimmed by 6 bases and V by 5 bases; bases with no gene match: 3. The CDR3 loop is CSALAGGPDTQYF. As DNA, the CDR3 is TGCAGTGCTCTAGCGGGGGGGCCTGATACGCAGTATTTT.

The V gene is TRBV4-2, the J gene TRBJ2-2; TRBD2 is a possible D gene (5 bases). CDR3 length: 15 amino acids. From germline, CDR1 is LGHNA and CDR2 YNFKEQ. The V end was cut by 1 base, the J end by 6 bases, with 12 bases between. Here the CDR3 DNA reads TGTGCCAGCAGCCAAGGGGCTCGAGGGCCCGGGGAGCTGTTTTTT. Translated: CASSQGARGPGELFF.

V gene TRBV14 combines with J gene TRBJ2-5, with D tentatively TRBD2 (5 bases). Trimming removed 1 base from V and 5 bases from J, with 14 bases in between. The CDR3 is 15 amino acids. Germline V gene data show CDR1 as SGHDN and CDR2 as FVKESK. The CDR3 sequence is CASSQGDARGETQYF. The CDR3, as DNA: TGTGCCAGCAGCCAAGGTGACGCCAGAGGGGAGACCCAGTACTTC.

The chain couples TRBV6-5 to TRBJ1-6; tentatively, D is TRBD1 (6 bases). Germline loops: CDR1 MNHEY, CDR2 SVGAGI. The V end lost 10 bases, the J end lost 10 bases, and 17 bases lay between the germline ends. The CDR3 length is 13 residues. CDR3 nucleotides: TGTGCCACCGCGGACAGCACGCGATCACCCCTCCACTTT. Translating it yields CATADSTRSPLHF.

The chain joins TRBV28 to TRBJ2-7; 10 bases align to TRBD1. Germline CDR1 and CDR2: MDHEN and SYDVKM. V lost 6 bases to trimming and J lost 1 base; unmatched junction nucleotides: 9. The CDR3 runs to 16 residues. CDR3: CASRPTGGFESYEQYF. Written as DNA, the CDR3 is TGTGCCAGCAGACCGACAGGGGGCTTTGAATCCTACGAGCAGTACTTC.

The rearrangement joins TRBV4-1 to TRBJ2-3, with D possibly being TRBD1 or TRBD2 (5 bases each). The V gene's germline CDR1 is MGHRA and CDR2 YSYEKL. V lost 8 bases and J lost 4, with 10 bases in between. This CDR3 is built from 12 residues. The CDR3 DNA is TGCGCCAGCGAGGGGCGCGCAGATACGCAGTATTTT. It encodes CASEGRADTQYF.

This sequence joins TRBV21-1 and TRBJ2-5; the D segment call TRBD1 is taken from the table without a DNA check. TRBV21-1 is assigned pseudogene status. This CDR3 contains 13 residues. The DNA for the CDR3 is TGTGCCAGCAGCAATCAGGGGAGAGAGACCCAGTACTTC. It yields the protein CASSNQGRETQYF.

V gene TRBV6-6 combines with J gene TRBJ2-1, with 8 positions matching TRBD1. Trimming removed 7 bases from V and 5 bases from J; junction bases left unmatched: 7. This CDR3 has 14 residues. Germline-derived CDR1 and CDR2 are MNHNY and SVGAGI (reference sequence). As DNA, the CDR3 is TGTGCCAGCACCGACAGGGGATTTAACAATGAGCAGTTCTTC. Residues: CASTDRGFNNEQFF.

DNA of the CDR3: TGTGCCAGCAGGCAGACAGGAAACTATGGCTACACCTTC. Amino acid sequence: CASRQTGNYGYTF. The rearrangement uses TRBV14 and TRBJ1-2, with a weak D call TRBD1 (6 bases). This CDR3 contains 13 residues. Germline CDR1 SGHDN, CDR2 FVKESK. The germline V and J ends were trimmed by 6 bases and 2 bases, with 10 bases remaining between them.

This clonotype was observed a few times. The rearrangement links TRBV6-2 or TRBV6-3 to TRBJ1-5; D is unresolved. Germline CDR1 reads MNHEY; CDR2 reads SVGEGT. With 2 bases removed from V and 5 bases from J, the gap between germline ends came to 7 bases. The CDR3 contains 13 residues. The CDR3 bases are TGTGCCAGCAGTTACGGTGGTTATCAGCCCCAGCATTTT. Protein sequence: CASSYGGYQPQHF.

The V and J genes are TRBV5-1 and TRBJ2-1; 10 bases map to TRBD2. Germline V CDR1 and CDR2: SGHRS, YFSETQ. J was trimmed by 5 bases and V by 5 bases; bases with no gene match: 10. The length of the CDR3 is 16 residues. The CDR3 coding sequence is TGCGCCAGCAGGGGGATGGGACTAGCGCCCGACAATGAGCAGTTCTTC. As protein: CASRGMGLAPDNEQFF.

The rearrangement joins TRBV2 to TRBJ2-5; 11 bases align to TRBD2. This CDR3 is 19 amino acids long. The germline V gene encodes CDR1 SNHLY and CDR2 FYNNEI. Losses at the gene ends were 3 bases for V and 5 bases for J; bases not matched to a gene: 17. The CDR3 protein is CASSDWDSGGALFRETQYF. The CDR3, as DNA: TGTGCCAGCAGTGACTGGGATAGCGGGGGGGCCCTCTTCAGGGAGACCCAGTACTTC.

This sequence joins TRBV2 and TRBJ2-3; 7 bases match TRBD2. The CDR3 length is 18 residues. Losses at the gene ends were 1 base for V and 0 bases for J; bases not matched to a gene: 10. Per germline, CDR1 SNHLY and CDR2 FYNNEI. The CDR3 nucleotides read TGTGCCAGCAGTGAAGATCCCCGGGGAGGGGACAGCACAGATACGCAGTATTTT. Translating it yields CASSEDPRGGDSTDTQYF.

This clonotype was picked up a small number of times. One junction end disagrees with the germline gene, perhaps due to a read error. This CDR3 is CASSYGLRPQETQYF. Written as DNA, the CDR3 is TGTGCCAGCAGTTACGGTCTCCGGCCCCAAGAGACCCAGTACTTT. The rearrangement joins TRBV6-2 or TRBV6-3 to TRBJ2-4, with D unclear. The CDR3 has 15 residues. Germline loops: CDR1 MNHEY, CDR2 SVGEGT.

This chain joins TRBV20-1 and TRBJ2-7; D perhaps matches TRBD2 (5 bases). Germline V CDR1 and CDR2: DFQATT, SNEGSKA (reference sequence). The ends were cut back, 5 bases at V and 2 bases at J, with 13 bases in the middle. The CDR3 is made up of 13 amino acids. DNA for the CDR3: TGCAGTGCTGAACATCCCGGGACCTACGAGCAGTACTTC. Residues: CSAEHPGTYEQYF.

This chain uses TRBV20-1 with TRBJ2-1; no clear D gene. This CDR3 contains 14 residues. CDR1 is DFQATT, CDR2 SNEGSKA, per germline (reference sequence). V dropped 2 bases and J dropped 5 bases, with 13 bases sitting between them. CDR3 bases: TGCAGTGCTAGACCATTCTCGATAAACAATGAGCAGTTCTTC. Protein: CSARPFSINNEQFF.

On this clonotype itself: One end of the junction is discordant with germline, which a read error may explain. The chain has TRBV6-5 and TRBJ2-5, with D perhaps matching TRBD2 (7 bases). The CDR3 covers 14 residues. Germline V gene sequence: CDR1 MNHEY, CDR2 SVGAGI. The CDR3: CASGYGGPKETQYF. CDR3 sequence (DNA): TGTGCCAGCGGTTACGGGGGGCCCAAAGAGACCCAGTACTTC.

This clonotype was counted between two and nine times. This chain links TRBV7-2 with TRBJ2-5; TRBD2 might be the D (5 bases). Germline V lookup: CDR1 SGHTA, CDR2 FQGNSA. The CDR3 spans 16 residues. V was shortened by 1 base and J by 5 bases, with 17 bases between the two germline ends. CDR3 sequence reads: CASSLDGDYPGETQYF. The CDR3 nucleotides read TGTGCCAGCAGCTTAGACGGGGATTACCCGGGGGAGACCCAGTACTTC.